This T cell receptor beta chain is drawn from a study of blood T cell repertoires in COVID-19. Overall study: T cells, B-cell-depleted T cells, or PBMCs provided the cDNA or gDNA that served as material.

Per the original methods: Quantification of nucleated cells was approximated via reference gene primer amplification. Here immunoSEQ multiplex PCR was the method, and the copy in TCRdb shows in-frame clones only, minus some. D and trimming were read from the DNA, whereas the V and J calls and clone size are those reported in that table. The sample contains 220,000 or so clones, around 81% of which appear only once. Specimen: peripheral blood. The TCR comes from a woman aged 60-75 years with acute or convalescent COVID-19.

CDR3 loop: CASRRTGVTDYGYTF. The CDR3 nucleotides read TGCGCCAGCAGGAGGACAGGTGTGACGGACTATGGCTACACCTTC. The rearrangement links TRBV5-1 to TRBJ1-2, with 7 bases fitting TRBD1. Germline V gene sequence: CDR1 SGHRS, CDR2 YFSETQ. V lost 5 bases, J lost 3 bases, and 10 bases stayed unmatched. The CDR3 extends over 15 amino acids. Looking up the rest from reference TRBV5-1 and TRBJ1-2 gives the full variable domain: KAGVTQTPRYLIKTRGQQVTLSCSPISGHRSVSWYQQTPGQGLQFLFEYFSETQRNKGNFPGRFSGRQFSNSRSEMNVSTLELGDSALYLCASRRTGVTDYGYTFGSGTRLTVV.